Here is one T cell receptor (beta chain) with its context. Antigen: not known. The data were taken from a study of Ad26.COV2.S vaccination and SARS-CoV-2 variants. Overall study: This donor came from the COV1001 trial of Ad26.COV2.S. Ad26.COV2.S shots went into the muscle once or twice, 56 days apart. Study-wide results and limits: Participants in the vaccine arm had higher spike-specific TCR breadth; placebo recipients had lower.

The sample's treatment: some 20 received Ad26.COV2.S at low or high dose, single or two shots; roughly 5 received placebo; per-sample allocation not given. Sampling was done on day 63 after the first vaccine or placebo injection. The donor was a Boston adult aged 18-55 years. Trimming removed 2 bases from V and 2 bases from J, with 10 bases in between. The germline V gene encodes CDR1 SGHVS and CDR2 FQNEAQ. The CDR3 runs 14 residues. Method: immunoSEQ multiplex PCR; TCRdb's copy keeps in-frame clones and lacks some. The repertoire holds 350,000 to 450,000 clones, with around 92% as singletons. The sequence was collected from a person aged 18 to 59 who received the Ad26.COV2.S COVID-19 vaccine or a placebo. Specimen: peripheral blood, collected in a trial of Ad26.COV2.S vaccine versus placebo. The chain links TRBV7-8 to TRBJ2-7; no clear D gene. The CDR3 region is CASSLRLQPYEQYF. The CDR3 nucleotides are TGTGCCAGCAGCTTACGACTCCAGCCCTACGAGCAGTACTTC.